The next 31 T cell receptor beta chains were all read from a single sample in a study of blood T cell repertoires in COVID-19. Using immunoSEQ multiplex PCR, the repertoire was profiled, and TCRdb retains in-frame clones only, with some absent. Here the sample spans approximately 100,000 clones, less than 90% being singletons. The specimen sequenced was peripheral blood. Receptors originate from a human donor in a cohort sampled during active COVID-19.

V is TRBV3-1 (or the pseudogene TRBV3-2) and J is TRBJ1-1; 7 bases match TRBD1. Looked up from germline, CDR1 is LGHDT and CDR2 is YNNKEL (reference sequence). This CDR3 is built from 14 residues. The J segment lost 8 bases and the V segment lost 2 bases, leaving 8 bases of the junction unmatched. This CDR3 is CASSQLKADREAFF. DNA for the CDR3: TGTGCCAGCAGCCAACTGAAGGCGGACAGGGAAGCTTTCTTT.

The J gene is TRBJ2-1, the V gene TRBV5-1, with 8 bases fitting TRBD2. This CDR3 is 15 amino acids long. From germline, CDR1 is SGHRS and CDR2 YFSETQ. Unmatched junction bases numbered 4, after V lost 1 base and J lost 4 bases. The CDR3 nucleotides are TGCGCCAGCAGCTTGAAGCCTAGCGGGTACAATGAGCAGTTCTTC. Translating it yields CASSLKPSGYNEQFF.

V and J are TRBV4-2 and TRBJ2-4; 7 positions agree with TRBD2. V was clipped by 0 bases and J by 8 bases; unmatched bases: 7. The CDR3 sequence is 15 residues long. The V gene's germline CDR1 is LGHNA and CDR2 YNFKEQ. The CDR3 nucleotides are TGTGCCAGCAGCCAAGATGCGAGCGGGATATACATTCAGTACTTC. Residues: CASSQDASGIYIQYF.

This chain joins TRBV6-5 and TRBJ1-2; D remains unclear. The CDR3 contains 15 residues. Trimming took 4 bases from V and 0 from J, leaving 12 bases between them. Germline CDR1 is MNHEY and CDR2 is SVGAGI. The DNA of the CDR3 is TGTGCCAGCAGTTTAACACCCCCAGCTAACTATGGCTACACCTTC. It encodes CASSLTPPANYGYTF.

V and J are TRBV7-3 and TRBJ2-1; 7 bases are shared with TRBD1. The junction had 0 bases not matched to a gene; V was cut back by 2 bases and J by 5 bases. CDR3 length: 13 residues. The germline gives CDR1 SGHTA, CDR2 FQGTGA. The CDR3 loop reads CASSLQGDNEQFF. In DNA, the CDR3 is TGTGCCAGCAGCTTACAGGGGGACAATGAGCAGTTCTTC.

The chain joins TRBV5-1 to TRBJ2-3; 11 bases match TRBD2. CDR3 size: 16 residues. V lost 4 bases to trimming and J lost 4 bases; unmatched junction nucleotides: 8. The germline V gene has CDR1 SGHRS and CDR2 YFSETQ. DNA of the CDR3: TGCGCCAGCAGCCCCCTTCTAGCGGGGGGACCAGATACGCAGTATTTT. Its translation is CASSPLLAGGPDTQYF.

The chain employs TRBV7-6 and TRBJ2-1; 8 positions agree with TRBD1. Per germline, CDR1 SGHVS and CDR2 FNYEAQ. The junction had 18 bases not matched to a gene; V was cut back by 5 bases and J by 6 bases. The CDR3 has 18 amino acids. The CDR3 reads CASSPGRGTGWEPNEQFF. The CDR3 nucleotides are TGTGCCAGCAGCCCTGGACGGGGGACAGGATGGGAGCCCAATGAGCAGTTCTTC.

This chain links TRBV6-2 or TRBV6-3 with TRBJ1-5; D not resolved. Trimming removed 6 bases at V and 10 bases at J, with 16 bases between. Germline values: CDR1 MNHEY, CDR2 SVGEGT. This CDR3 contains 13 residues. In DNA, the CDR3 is TGTGCCAGCAGCTCCTTCCCCGCCACACCCCAGCATTTT. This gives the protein CASSSFPATPQHF.

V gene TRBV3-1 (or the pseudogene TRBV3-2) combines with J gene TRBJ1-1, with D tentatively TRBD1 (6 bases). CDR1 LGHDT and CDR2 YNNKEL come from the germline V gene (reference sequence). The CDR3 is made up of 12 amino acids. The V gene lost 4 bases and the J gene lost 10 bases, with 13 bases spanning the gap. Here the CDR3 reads CASSPNRVAAFF. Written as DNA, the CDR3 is TGTGCCAGCAGCCCTAACAGGGTCGCAGCTTTCTTT.

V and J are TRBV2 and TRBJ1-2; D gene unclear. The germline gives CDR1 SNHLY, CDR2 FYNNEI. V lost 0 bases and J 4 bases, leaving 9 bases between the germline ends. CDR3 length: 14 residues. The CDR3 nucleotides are TGTGCCAGCAGTGAAGCGGCCAGCGGCTATGGCTACACCTTC. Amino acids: CASSEAASGYGYTF.

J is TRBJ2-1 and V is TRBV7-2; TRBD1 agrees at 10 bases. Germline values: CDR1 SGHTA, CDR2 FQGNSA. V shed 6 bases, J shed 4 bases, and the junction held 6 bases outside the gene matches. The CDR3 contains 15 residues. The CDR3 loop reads CASRSGQGIYNEQFF. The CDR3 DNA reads TGTGCCAGCAGGTCGGGACAGGGGATATACAATGAGCAGTTCTTC.

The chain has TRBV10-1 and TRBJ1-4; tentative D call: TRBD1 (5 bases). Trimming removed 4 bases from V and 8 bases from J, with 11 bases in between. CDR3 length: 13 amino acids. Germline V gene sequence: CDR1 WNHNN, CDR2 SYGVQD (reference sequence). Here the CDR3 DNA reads TGCGCCAGCAGTGCAGGGTATGGGGAAAAACTGTTTTTT. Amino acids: CASSAGYGEKLFF.

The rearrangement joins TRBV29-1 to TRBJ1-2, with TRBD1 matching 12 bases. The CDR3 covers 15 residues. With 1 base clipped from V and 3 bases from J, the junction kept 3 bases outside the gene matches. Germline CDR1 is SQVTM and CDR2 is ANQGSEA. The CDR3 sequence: CSVEGGTGGYYGYTF. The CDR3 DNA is TGCAGCGTTGAAGGAGGGACAGGGGGCTACTATGGCTACACCTTC. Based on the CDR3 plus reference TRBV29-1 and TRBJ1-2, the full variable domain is SAVISQKPSRDICQRGTSLTIQCQVDSQVTMMFWYRQQPGQSLTLIATANQGSEATYESGFVIDKFPISRPNLTFSTLTVSNMSPEDSSIYLCSVEGGTGGYYGYTFGSGTRLTVV.

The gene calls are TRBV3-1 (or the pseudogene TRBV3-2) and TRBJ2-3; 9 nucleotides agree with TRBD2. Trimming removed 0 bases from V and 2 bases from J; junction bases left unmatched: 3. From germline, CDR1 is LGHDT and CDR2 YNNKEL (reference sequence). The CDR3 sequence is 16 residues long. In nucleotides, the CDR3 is TGTGCCAGCAGCCAAGACTCTAGCGGGGACACAGATACGCAGTATTTT. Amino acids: CASSQDSSGDTDTQYF.

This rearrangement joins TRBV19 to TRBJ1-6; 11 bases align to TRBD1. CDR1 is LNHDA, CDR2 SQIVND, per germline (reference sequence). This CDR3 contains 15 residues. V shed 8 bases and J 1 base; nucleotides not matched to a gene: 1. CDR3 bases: TGTGCCAGTGGGACAGGGGGTTCCTATAATTCACCCCTCCACTTT. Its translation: CASGTGGSYNSPLHF.

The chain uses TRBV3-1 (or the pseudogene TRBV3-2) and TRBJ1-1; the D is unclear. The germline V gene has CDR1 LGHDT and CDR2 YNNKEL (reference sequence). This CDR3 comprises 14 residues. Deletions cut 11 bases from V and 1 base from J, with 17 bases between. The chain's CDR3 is CASRGSPGNTEAFF. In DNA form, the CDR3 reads TGTGCCTCGAGAGGGTCACCAGGGAACACTGAAGCTTTCTTT.

The CDR3 is CASSPSGSYNSPLHF. The CDR3 region has the DNA TGCGCCAGCAGTCCAAGCGGGTCCTATAATTCACCCCTCCACTTT. V gene TRBV5-1 combines with J gene TRBJ1-6, with unresolved D. Per germline, CDR1 SGHRS and CDR2 YFSETQ. The CDR3 has 15 residues. V lost 5 bases to trimming and J lost 1 base, with 10 bases between them. Using reference TRBV5-1 and TRBJ1-6 for the parts outside the CDR3, the full variable domain is KAGVTQTPRYLIKTRGQQVTLSCSPISGHRSVSWYQQTPGQGLQFLFEYFSETQRNKGNFPGRFSGRQFSNSRSEMNVSTLELGDSALYLCASSPSGSYNSPLHFGNGTRLTVT.

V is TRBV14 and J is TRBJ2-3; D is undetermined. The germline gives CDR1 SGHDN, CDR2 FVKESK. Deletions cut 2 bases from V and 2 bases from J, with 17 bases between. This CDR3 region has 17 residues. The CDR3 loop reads CASSQRNRAAYTDTQYF. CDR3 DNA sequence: TGTGCCAGCAGCCAACGTAATCGTGCGGCCTACACAGATACGCAGTATTTT.

The CDR3 loop is CASRTLRSYEQYF. In nucleotides, the CDR3 is TGTGCCAGCAGGACTTTACGGTCCTACGAGCAGTACTTC. The chain combines TRBV28 with TRBJ2-7; D gene ambiguous. V shed 6 bases and J shed 1 base, with 10 bases lying between them. This CDR3 has 13 residues. The germline V gene has CDR1 MDHEN and CDR2 SYDVKM. Variable domain in full (rest from reference TRBV28 and TRBJ2-7): DVKVTQSSRYLVKRTGEKVFLECVQDMDHENMFWYRQDPGLGLRLIYFSYDVKMKEKGDIPEGYSVSREKKERFSLILESASTNQTSMYLCASRTLRSYEQYFGPGTRLTVT.

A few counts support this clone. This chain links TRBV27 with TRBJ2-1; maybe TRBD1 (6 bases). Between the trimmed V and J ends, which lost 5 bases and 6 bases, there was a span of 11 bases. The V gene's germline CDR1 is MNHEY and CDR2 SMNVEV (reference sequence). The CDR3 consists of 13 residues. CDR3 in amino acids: CASSQDSRNEQFF. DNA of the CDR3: TGTGCCAGCAGTCAGGACAGTCGCAATGAGCAGTTCTTC.

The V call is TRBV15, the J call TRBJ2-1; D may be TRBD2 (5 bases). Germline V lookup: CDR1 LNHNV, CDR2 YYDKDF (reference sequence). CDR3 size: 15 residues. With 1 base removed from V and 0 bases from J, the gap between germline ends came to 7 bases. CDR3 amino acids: CATSRGAGSYNEQFF. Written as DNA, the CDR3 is TGTGCCACCAGCAGAGGGGCGGGCTCCTACAATGAGCAGTTCTTC.

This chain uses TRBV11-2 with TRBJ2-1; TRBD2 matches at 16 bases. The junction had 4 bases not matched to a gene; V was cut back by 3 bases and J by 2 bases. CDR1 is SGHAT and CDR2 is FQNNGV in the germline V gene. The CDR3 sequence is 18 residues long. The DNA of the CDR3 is TGTGCCAGCAGCTTGGGACTAGCGGGAGGGGGGACCTACAATGAGCAGTTCTTC. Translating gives CASSLGLAGGGTYNEQFF.

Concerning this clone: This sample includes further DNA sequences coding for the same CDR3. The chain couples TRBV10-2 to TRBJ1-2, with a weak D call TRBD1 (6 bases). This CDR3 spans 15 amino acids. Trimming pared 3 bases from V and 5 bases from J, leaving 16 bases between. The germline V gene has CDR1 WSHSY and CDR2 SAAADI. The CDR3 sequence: CASSDGRGAAYGYTF. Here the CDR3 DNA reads TGCGCCAGCAGTGATGGCCGGGGGGCCGCTTATGGCTACACCTTC.

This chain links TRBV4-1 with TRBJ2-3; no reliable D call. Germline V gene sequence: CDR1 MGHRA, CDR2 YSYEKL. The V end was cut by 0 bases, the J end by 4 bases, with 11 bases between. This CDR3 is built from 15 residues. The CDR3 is CASSQDPVMSDTQYF. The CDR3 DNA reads TGCGCCAGCAGCCAAGATCCAGTGATGTCAGATACGCAGTATTTT.

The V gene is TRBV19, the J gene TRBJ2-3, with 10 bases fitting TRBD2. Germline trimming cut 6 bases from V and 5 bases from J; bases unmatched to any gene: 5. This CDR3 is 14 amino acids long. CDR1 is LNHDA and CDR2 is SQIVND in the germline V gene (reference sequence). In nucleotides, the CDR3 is TGTGCCAGTAGCCTAGCGGGAGCATTAGATACGCAGTATTTT. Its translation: CASSLAGALDTQYF.

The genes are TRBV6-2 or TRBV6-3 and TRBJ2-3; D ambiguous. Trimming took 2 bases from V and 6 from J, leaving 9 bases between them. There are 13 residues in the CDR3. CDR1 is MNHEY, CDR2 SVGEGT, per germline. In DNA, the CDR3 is TGTGCCAGCAGTTACGGCCTTTTGGATACGCAGTATTTT. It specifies CASSYGLLDTQYF.

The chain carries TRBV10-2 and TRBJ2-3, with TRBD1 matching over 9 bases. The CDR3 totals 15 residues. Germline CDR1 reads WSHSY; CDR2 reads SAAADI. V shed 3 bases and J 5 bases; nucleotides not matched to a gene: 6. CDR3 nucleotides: TGCGCCAGCAGTGAACAGGGGGCAAAAGGAGATACGCAGTATTTT. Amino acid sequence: CASSEQGAKGDTQYF.

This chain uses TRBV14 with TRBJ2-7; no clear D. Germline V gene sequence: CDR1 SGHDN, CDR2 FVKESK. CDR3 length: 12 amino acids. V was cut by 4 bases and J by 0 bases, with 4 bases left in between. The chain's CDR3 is CASSLSSYEQYF. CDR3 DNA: TGTGCCAGCAGCCTTAGCTCCTACGAGCAGTACTTC.

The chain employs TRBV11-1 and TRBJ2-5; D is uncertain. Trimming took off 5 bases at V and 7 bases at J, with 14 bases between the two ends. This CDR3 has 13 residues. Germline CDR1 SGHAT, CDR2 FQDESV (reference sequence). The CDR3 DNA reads TGTGCCAGCAGCCCTCGGCACAGTGGGACCCAGTACTTC. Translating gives CASSPRHSGTQYF.

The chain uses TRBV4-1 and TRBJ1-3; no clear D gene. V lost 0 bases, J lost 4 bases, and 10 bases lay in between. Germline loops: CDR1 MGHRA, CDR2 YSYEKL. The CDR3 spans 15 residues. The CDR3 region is CASSQEGGSGNTIYF. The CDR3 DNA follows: TGCGCCAGCAGCCAAGAAGGCGGGTCCGGAAACACCATATATTTT.

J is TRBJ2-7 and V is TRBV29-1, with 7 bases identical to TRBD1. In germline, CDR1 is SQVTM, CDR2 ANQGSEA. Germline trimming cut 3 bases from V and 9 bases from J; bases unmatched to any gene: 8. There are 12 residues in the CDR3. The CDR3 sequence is CSVDGQVRGQYF. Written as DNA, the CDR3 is TGCAGCGTTGACGGACAGGTACGAGGGCAGTACTTC.